This T cell receptor beta chain came from a study of Ad26.COV2.S vaccination and SARS-CoV-2 variants. Study as a whole: Doses of Ad26.COV2.S were injected into muscle once or twice, 56 days apart.

This CDR3 spans 16 amino acids. V was trimmed by 1 base and J by 2 bases, leaving 8 bases between them. CDR1 and CDR2 from the germline V gene are KGHDR and SFDVKD. Profiled with immunoSEQ multiplex PCR; TCRdb holds only in-frame clones, not every one. The sample records about 320,000 clones, roughly 88% being singletons. Regarding treatment: over 15 received Ad26.COV2.S at low or high dose, single or two shots; 5 received placebo; per-sample allocation not given. The samples were gathered on day 63 after the first injection of vaccine or placebo. This Boston cohort included adults aged 18-55 years. Findings of the study overall: Reportedly, spike-specific CD8+ and CD4+ T cell responses achieved substantial breadth once vaccination had taken place. The TCR breadth and depth analyses may have understated or missed part of the total T cell responses.

A note on this clone: The antigen remains unidentified.

This receptor was taken from a person aged 18-65 years who received the Ad26.COV2.S COVID-19 vaccine or a placebo. The source was peripheral blood, collected in a trial of Ad26.COV2.S vaccine versus placebo. This rearrangement joins TRBV24-1 to TRBJ2-6; no firm D call. CDR3 protein: CATSDFLHAGANVLTF. CDR3 nucleotides: TGTGCCACCAGTGATTTCCTGCACGCTGGGGCCAACGTCCTGACTTTC.